This is a list of T cell receptor beta chains from one sample in a study of early T cells in non-severe SARS-CoV-2 infection. MiXCR, run by TCRdb on the 5' RACE reads, gives a single entry per CDR3 protein. The sample yields about 37,000 distinct CDR3 sequences, over 5% seen once. Sequencing was performed on whole blood, taken at baseline. Receptor source: an adult who was a healthcare worker with PCR-confirmed SARS-CoV-2 infection or an uninfected control (not recorded which). Each CDR3 is given with its conserved first and last residue. D genes are given only for firm matches. Clone size is stated in some rows and not others, as once, few, many or a class when expanded.

>many|TRBD1|TRBJ2-6|TRBV6-5
CASSSAGTGVNVLTF
TGTGCCAGCAGTTCTGCCGGGACAGGTGTCAACGTCCTGACTTTC
>few|.|TRBJ1-5|TRBV6-6
CASWAGASFLDDQHF
TGTGCCAGCTGGGCGGGGGCGAGCTTCCTCGATGACCAGCATTTT
>.|TRBD2|TRBJ2-1|TRBV28
CASSLSAGGAGGSYNEQFF
TGTGCCAGCAGTTTATCAGCGGGAGGGGCCGGGGGCTCCTACAATGAGCAGTTCTTC
>few|.|TRBJ1-4|TRBV18
CASSKLATNEKLFF
TGTGCCAGCTCGAAGCTTGCCACTAATGAAAAACTGTTTTTT
>few|.|TRBJ1-1|TRBV11-2
CASSRRGPLVVNTEAFF
TGTGCCAGCAGCCGCCGGGGGCCCTTGGTCGTGAACACTGAAGCTTTCTTT
>few|.|TRBJ1-2|TRBV7-2
CASSLVGDANYGYTF
TGTGCCAGCAGCTTGGTGGGGGACGCTAACTATGGCTACACCTTC
>many|.|TRBJ1-3|TRBV28
CASSSGFSGNTIYF
TGTGCCAGCAGTTCGGGATTCTCTGGAAACACCATATATTTT
>.|TRBD2|TRBJ2-5|TRBV5-1
CASSLGLAVVQETQYF
TGCGCCAGCAGCCTGGGACTAGCGGTCGTGCAAGAGACCCAGTACTTC
>.|TRBD1|TRBJ2-3|TRBV29-1
CSVEGQGFTDTQYF
TGCAGCGTTGAGGGACAGGGGTTCACAGATACGCAGTATTTT
>.|TRBD1|TRBJ2-3|TRBV28
CASSSLQLGQGASADTQYF
TGTGCCAGCAGTTCCCTACAGTTGGGACAGGGGGCGTCCGCAGATACGCAGTATTTT
>many|.|TRBJ2-3|TRBV5-6
CASRAVRYPTGGTDTQYF
TGTGCCAGCAGGGCGGTCAGGTATCCTACTGGGGGCACAGATACGCAGTATTTT
>few|TRBD1|TRBJ2-3|TRBV5-4
CASSFIRDRDTDTQYF
TGTGCCAGCAGCTTTATCCGGGACAGGGACACAGATACGCAGTATTTT
>many|TRBD1|TRBJ2-3|TRBV4-1
CASSPALRQGTDTQYF
TGCGCCAGCAGCCCCGCCCTGAGACAGGGTACAGATACGCAGTATTTT
>many|.|TRBJ1-5|TRBV16
CASSQSRGAGRGNSNQPQHF
TGTGCCAGCAGCCAATCTCGCGGAGCAGGGAGGGGGAATAGCAATCAGCCCCAGCATTTT
>few|.|TRBJ1-2|TRBV7-2
CASSTGQRIYGYTF
TGTGCCAGCAGCACCGGACAGCGCATCTATGGCTACACCTTC
>few|TRBD2|TRBJ2-3|TRBV18
CASSPRGGRTTDTQYF
TGTGCCAGCTCACCACGGGGAGGGAGGACCACAGATACGCAGTATTTT
>many|.|TRBJ1-2|TRBV19
CASMRTALGNYGYTF
TGTGCCAGTATGCGAACAGCCCTGGGAAACTATGGCTACACCTTC
>many|TRBD2|TRBJ2-2|TRBV30
CAWHTSAGVLATNTGELFF
TGTGCCTGGCACACGTCAGCGGGAGTCCTGGCCACGAACACCGGGGAGCTGTTTTTT
>.|.|TRBJ2-1|TRBV3-2
CASSQVFGIPKAGGYNEQFF
TGTGCCAGCAGCCAAGTTTTTGGGATTCCAAAGGCAGGGGGCTACAATGAGCAGTTCTTC
>many|TRBD1|TRBJ1-5|TRBV6-6
CASSYGNRGADSNQPQHF
TGTGCCAGCAGTTACGGGAACAGGGGTGCAGATAGCAATCAGCCCCAGCATTTT
>many|.|TRBJ1-6|TRBV11-1
CASSPRRNSPLHF
TGTGCCAGCAGCCCCCGACGGAATTCACCCCTCCACTTT
>many|.|TRBJ1-5|TRBV6-1
CASSLGGSNQPQHF
TGTGCCAGCAGTTTAGGAGGAAGCAATCAGCCCCAGCATTTT
>.|.|TRBJ2-1|TRBV7-9
CASSPFTRSSYNEQFF
TGTGCCAGCAGCCCGTTCACTCGAAGCTCCTACAATGAGCAGTTCTTC
>many|.|TRBJ2-1|TRBV5-8
CASSLRGRAEQFF
TGTGCCAGCAGCTTGCGAGGGAGAGCTGAGCAGTTCTTC
>many|TRBD1|TRBJ2-3|TRBV7-9
CASSFTGGGWTDTQYF
TGTGCCAGCAGCTTCACAGGGGGCGGCTGGACAGATACGCAGTATTTT
>many|.|TRBJ2-1|TRBV14
CASSPRGTYNEQFF
TGTGCCAGCAGCCCCCGAGGGACCTACAATGAGCAGTTCTTC
>few|.|TRBJ2-6|TRBV6-2/TRBV6-3
CASSYATGLSGANVLTF
TGTGCCAGCAGTTATGCGACAGGCCTCTCTGGGGCCAACGTCCTGACTTTC
>.|.|TRBJ1-2|TRBV7-2
CASSLPGLLGDYGYTF
TGTGCCAGCAGCCTCCCGGGACTACTTGGGGACTATGGCTACACCTTC
>many|.|TRBJ2-3|TRBV24-1
CATSRTDTQYF
TGTGCCACCAGCCGCACAGATACGCAGTATTTT
>many|TRBD2|TRBJ2-3|TRBV24-1
CATSDPGTSGTGDTQYF
TGTGCCACCAGTGATCCGGGGACTAGCGGGACGGGGGATACGCAGTATTTT
>few|.|TRBJ2-5|TRBV9
CASSSGTKTYQETQYF
TGTGCCAGCAGCTCCGGTACGAAAACGTACCAAGAGACCCAGTACTTC
>.|.|TRBJ1-5|TRBV4-2
CASSQDREQPQHF
TGTGCCAGCAGCCAAGATAGGGAACAGCCCCAGCATTTT
>many|TRBD2|TRBJ2-5|TRBV20-1
CSARFGGGIQETQYF
TGCAGTGCTAGGTTCGGCGGGGGTATTCAAGAGACCCAGTACTTC
>many|.|TRBJ2-5|TRBV7-2
CASSLASETQYF
TGTGCCAGCAGTTTAGCGAGCGAGACCCAGTACTTC
>few|.|TRBJ2-1|TRBV24-1
CATSAWGDEQFF
TGTGCCACCAGTGCGTGGGGCGATGAGCAGTTCTTC
>many|TRBD2|TRBJ2-3|TRBV7-2
CASSSGTSGWLTDTQYF
TGTGCCAGCAGCTCGGGGACTAGCGGTTGGTTGACAGATACGCAGTATTTT
>many|TRBD1|TRBJ1-1|TRBV6-5
CASRQGRREGEAFF
TGTGCCAGCAGACAGGGGAGACGAGAGGGTGAAGCTTTCTTT
>many|.|TRBJ2-7|TRBV6-2/TRBV6-3
CASSPPASSTYEQYF
TGTGCCAGCTCCCCCCCGGCCTCGTCAACCTACGAGCAGTACTTC
>many|.|TRBJ2-3|TRBV7-8
CASSLEGGTTQYF
TGTGCCAGCAGCTTAGAAGGCGGGACCACGCAGTATTTT